Listed below are T cell receptor beta chains from one sample, sequenced in a study of beta chain features in type 1 diabetes. Method: immunoSEQ multiplex PCR; TCRdb's copy keeps in-frame clones and lacks some. The data show approximately 470,000 clones, around 28% seen once. The sample consisted of naive CD4+ T cells from blood. Receptors were obtained from a young man in good health. Each CDR3 is given with its conserved first and last residue. D genes are given only for firm matches.

v_call	d_call	j_call	cdr3_length	cdr3_aa
TRBV2	NA	TRBJ2-1	13	CASSPRLAGEQFF
TRBV11-3	NA	TRBJ2-5	15	CASSLGSGGQETQYF
TRBV11-2	TRBD1	TRBJ2-6	19	CASSLDRDRVQAGANVLTF
TRBV7-2	NA	TRBJ2-1	15	CASSLRGLRDNEQFF
TRBV7-8	NA	TRBJ1-2	14	CASSARDSVDGYTF
TRBV4-2	NA	TRBJ2-2	14	CASSHNRVTGELFF
TRBV7-2	TRBD2	TRBJ2-7	17	CASSRSLAGDVSYEQYF
TRBV7-9	TRBD2	TRBJ2-1	15	CASSLDGRAENEQFF
TRBV5-1	TRBD1	TRBJ2-1	14	CASSLKTGGYEQFF
TRBV1	NA	TRBJ1-2	15	CTSSHRGQVDYGYTF
TRBV7-2	NA	TRBJ1-4	15	CASRRTVATNEKLFF
TRBV29-1	NA	TRBJ2-7	13	CSVGEVGAYEQYF
TRBV7-2	TRBD1	TRBJ2-2	18	CASSLLTLGQGNTGELFF
TRBV19	NA	TRBJ2-7	14	CASSIELTGNEQYF
TRBV4-1	NA	TRBJ2-5	12	CASSQDSETQYF
TRBV4-1	TRBD1	TRBJ2-4	15	CASSLFWTGMNIQYF
TRBV29-1	NA	TRBJ2-3	11	CSVMSTDTQYF